This T cell receptor beta chain appears in the sequencing data of a study of vaccination and CD4 T cells after COVID-19. The wider study: Convalescent cases comprised about 9 mild and one severe, all SARS-CoV-2 positive by nasal swab PCR.

The V and J ends lost 7 bases and 6 bases respectively, with 12 bases between them. This CDR3 has 12 residues. Germline CDR1 is LNHDA and CDR2 is SQIVND (reference sequence). Sequencing of cultured CD4+ T cell DNA used the Oncomine TCR Beta short-read assay. TCRdb reanalysed the PCR reads using MiXCR and keeps one entry per CDR3 protein. The table lists roughly 15,000 distinct CDR3 sequences, about 48% of them singletons. The treatment was: roughly 10-day PBMC culture with coronavirus spike peptide pools or control peptides (ViraFEST assay). ViraFEST sequenced TCRs after peptide-pool expansion of antigen-specific T cells. Each of days 3 and 7 saw half the medium replaced by fresh IL-2 medium. Study-level findings and limits: Median reactive clonotypes, those recognizing SARS-CoV-2, rose from about 20 to 38, not significantly.

For this clonotype: Antigen unknown.

This clonotype was obtained from a human donor who had recovered from COVID-19. This chain links TRBV19 with TRBJ2-5; D remains ambiguous. Source material: CD4+ T cells from blood, cultured in vitro. CDR3 loop: CASNPRPQTQYF. CDR3 sequence (DNA): TGTGCCAGTAACCCCCGGCCTCAGACCCAGTACTTC.